This TCR beta chain was observed in a study of PD-1 blockade in classical Hodgkin lymphoma. Regarding time point: cycle 4 day 1 (C4D1), after less than seven weeks of nivolumab. Autologous stem cell transplantation was followed by relapse in every patient, and brentuximab vedotin exposure varied. There are 11 residues in the CDR3. Germline V gene lookup returns CDR1 LNHDA and CDR2 SQIVND (reference sequence). The V and J ends lost 7 bases and 5 bases respectively, with 8 bases between them. Study-wide findings and caveats: Differences between repertoires have undefined causes, possibly disease activity or prior therapy.

Only in-frame clones appear in the TCRdb table, and some are missing; sequencing was by immunoSEQ multiplex PCR. This sample has tens of thousands of clones, with more than 70% found just once. This clone was counted only a few times. As yet, its antigen is unknown. The receptor comes from a human donor with classical Hodgkin lymphoma. The source material was peripheral blood mononuclear cells (PBMCs), sampled before the fourth cycle of nivolumab. The chain uses TRBV19 and TRBJ1-1, with unresolved D. CDR3 DNA sequence: TGTGCCAGTACTACGCAGACTGAAGCTTTCTTT. This translates into CASTTQTEAFF.